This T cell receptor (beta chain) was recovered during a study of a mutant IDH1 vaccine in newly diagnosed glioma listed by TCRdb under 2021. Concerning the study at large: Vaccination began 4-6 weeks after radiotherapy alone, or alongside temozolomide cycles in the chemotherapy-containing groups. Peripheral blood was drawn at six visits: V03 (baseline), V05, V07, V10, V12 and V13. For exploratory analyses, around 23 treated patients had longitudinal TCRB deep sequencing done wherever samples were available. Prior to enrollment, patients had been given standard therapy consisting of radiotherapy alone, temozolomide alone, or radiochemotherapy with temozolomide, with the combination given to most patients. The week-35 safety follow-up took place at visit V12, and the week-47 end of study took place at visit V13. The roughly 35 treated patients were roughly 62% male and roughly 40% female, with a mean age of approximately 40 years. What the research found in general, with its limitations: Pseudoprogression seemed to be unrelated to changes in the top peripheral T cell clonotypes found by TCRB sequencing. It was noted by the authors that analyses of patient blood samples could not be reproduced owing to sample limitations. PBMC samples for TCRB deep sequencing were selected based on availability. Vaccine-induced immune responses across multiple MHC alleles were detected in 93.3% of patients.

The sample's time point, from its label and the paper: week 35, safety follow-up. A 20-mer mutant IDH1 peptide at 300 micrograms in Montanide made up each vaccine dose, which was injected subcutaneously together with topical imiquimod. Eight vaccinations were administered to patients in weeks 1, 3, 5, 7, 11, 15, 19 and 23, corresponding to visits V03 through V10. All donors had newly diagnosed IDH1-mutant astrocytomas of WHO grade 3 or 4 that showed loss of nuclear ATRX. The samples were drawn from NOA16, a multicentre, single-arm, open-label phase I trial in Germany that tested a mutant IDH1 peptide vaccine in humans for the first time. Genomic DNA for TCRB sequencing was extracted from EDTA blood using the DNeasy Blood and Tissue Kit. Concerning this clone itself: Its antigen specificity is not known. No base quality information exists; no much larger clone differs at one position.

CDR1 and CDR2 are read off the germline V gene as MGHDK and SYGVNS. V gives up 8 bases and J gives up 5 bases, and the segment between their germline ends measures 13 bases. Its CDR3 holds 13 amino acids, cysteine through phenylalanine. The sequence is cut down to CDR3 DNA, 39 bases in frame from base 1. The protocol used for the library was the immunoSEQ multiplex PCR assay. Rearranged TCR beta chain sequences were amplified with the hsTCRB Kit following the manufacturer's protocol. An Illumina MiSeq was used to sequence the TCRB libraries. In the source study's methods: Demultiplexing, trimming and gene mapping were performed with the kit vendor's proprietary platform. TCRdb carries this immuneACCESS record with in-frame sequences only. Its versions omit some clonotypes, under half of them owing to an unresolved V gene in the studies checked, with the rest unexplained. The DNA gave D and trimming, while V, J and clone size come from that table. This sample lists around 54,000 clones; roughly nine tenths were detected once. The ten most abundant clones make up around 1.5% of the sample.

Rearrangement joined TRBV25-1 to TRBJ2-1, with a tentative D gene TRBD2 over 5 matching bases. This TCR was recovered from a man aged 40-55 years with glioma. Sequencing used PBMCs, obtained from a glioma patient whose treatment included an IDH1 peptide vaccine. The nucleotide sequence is TGTGCCAGCCGGGGTCAGCCTCACAATGAGCAGTTCTTC. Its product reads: CASRGQPHNEQFF.